This T cell receptor (beta chain) derives from a study of CD8 T cell repertoires and HIV-1 epitope variants. Study details: T cells were stimulated with Twenty-five Gag and Nef peptides separately. Controls included no peptide, Ebola AY9 epitope, and a CMV, EBV, flu pool. Cultures ran approximately 10 days, with IL-2, IL-7 and IL-15 added on days 3 and 7.

In germline, CDR1 is SGHTA, CDR2 FQGTGA. The CDR3 length is 15 residues. The V gene lost 5 bases and the J gene lost 7 bases, with 20 bases spanning the gap. TCR beta CDR3 was sequenced at survey depth on immunoSEQ. Data came from immunoSEQ multiplex PCR; TCRdb stores just in-frame clones and leaves some out. The profile shows 4,000 to 5,500 clones, 55% to 75% of them singletons. Notes on this clone: Its matching antigen is unknown.

V is TRBV7-3 and J is TRBJ1-1, with unresolved D. The specimen sequenced was cultured CD8+ T cells derived from PBMCs. The TCR was taken from a male donor with HIV. CDR3 residues: CASSPGLGGVGEAFF. The CDR3 DNA reads TGTGCCAGCAGCCCCGGCCTCGGTGGAGTAGGTGAAGCTTTCTTT.